What follows are 28 T cell receptor beta chains derived from one specimen sequenced in a study of blood T cells in healthy people across ages. Using a J-beta primer mix together with a sample-barcoded 5' primer, a second PCR was run for roughly 6 to 11 cycles. From the 5' RACE reads, TCRdb called clonotypes with MiXCR, one entry per CDR3 protein. The table includes some 1.4 million distinct CDR3 sequences, around 42% detected once. Source material: blood. These receptor sequences come from a woman aged 18-29 years in good health.

V and J are TRBV6-5 and TRBJ1-5, with D possibly TRBD1 on 5 matching bases. V gave up 0 bases and J gave up 4 bases, with 10 bases separating them. This CDR3 is 15 amino acids long. The germline V gene encodes CDR1 MNHEY and CDR2 SVGAGI. Here the CDR3 reads CASSYSVRVNQPQHF. The CDR3, as DNA: TGTGCCAGCAGTTACTCGGTCAGGGTGAATCAGCCCCAGCATTTT.

This clonotype was found a few times. The V call is TRBV30, the J call TRBJ1-4; tentative D call: TRBD1 (5 bases). With 2 bases removed from V and 13 bases from J, the gap between germline ends came to 14 bases. CDR1 is GTSNPN, CDR2 SVGIG, per germline (reference sequence). CDR3 length equals 12 residues. CDR3 region: CAWSPQGGRLFF. As DNA, the CDR3 is TGTGCCTGGAGTCCCCAGGGTGGAAGACTGTTTTTT.

This clonotype has only a few counts. The V gene is TRBV20-1, the J gene TRBJ2-4, with 9 bases identical to TRBD2. The end of the DNA is better explained by TRBJ2-7, so the J call may be wrong. The CDR3 runs 14 residues. CDR1 and CDR2 (germline): DFQATT, SNEGSKA (reference sequence). The CDR3 DNA reads as TGCAGTGCTAGGGCTAGCGGGGCCCACTACGAGCAGTACTTC. It specifies CSARASGAHYEQYF.

The rearrangement joins TRBV29-1 to TRBJ2-7; TRBD2 aligns across 7 bases. The V gene's germline CDR1 is SQVTM and CDR2 ANQGSEA. V shed 6 bases and J 2 bases; nucleotides not matched to a gene: 10. This CDR3 contains 14 residues. The CDR3 DNA reads TGCAGCGTCTTGGGTTCGGGAGGCCCCTACGAGCAGTACTTC. Protein: CSVLGSGGPYEQYF.

This clonotype was detected only once. The chain carries TRBV27 and TRBJ2-5, with TRBD2 identical over 7 bases. J was trimmed by 1 base and V by 4 bases; bases with no gene match: 12. The CDR3 is 17 amino acids. Per the germline V gene, CDR1 is MNHEY and CDR2 is SMNVEV (reference sequence). CDR3 nucleotides: TGTGCCAGCAGTTCCCCCAGAGAGCGGGGTTTCCAAGAGACCCAGTACTTC. This encodes CASSSPRERGFQETQYF.

The V call is TRBV7-2, the J call TRBJ1-6; no firm D call. The germline V gene encodes CDR1 SGHTA and CDR2 FQGNSA. The CDR3 contains 16 residues. The V and J ends lost 1 base and 1 base respectively, with 8 bases between them. The CDR3 here is CASSLDHFSYNSPLHF. The CDR3 DNA reads as TGTGCCAGCAGCTTAGATCACTTTTCCTATAATTCACCCCTCCACTTT.

Ten or more counts support this clonotype. This chain connects TRBV4-1 to TRBJ1-2; D call uncertain. Trimming stripped 1 base from V and 4 bases from J, with 7 bases between. Per the germline V gene, CDR1 is MGHRA and CDR2 is YSYEKL. The CDR3 spans 13 residues. The CDR3: CASSQGPSYGYTF. CDR3 nucleotide sequence: TGCGCCAGCAGCCAAGGGCCTTCCTATGGCTACACCTTC.

This clonotype was counted a few times. The V and J genes are TRBV29-1 and TRBJ1-1; D is uncertain. Trimming shortened V by 1 base and J by 0 bases, and 12 bases separated the two germline ends. Per germline, CDR1 SQVTM and CDR2 ANQGSEA. The CDR3 totals 15 residues. CDR3 in DNA: TGCAGCGTTGAAGTTGGTCGGGTCCTGAACACTGAAGCTTTCTTT. Translating gives CSVEVGRVLNTEAFF.

The V and J genes are TRBV7-8 and TRBJ2-1, with unresolved D. V was pared by 2 bases and J by 6 bases, with 11 bases between. The CDR3 consists of 14 residues. Germline V gives CDR1 SGHVS, CDR2 FQNEAQ. The CDR3 DNA sequence: TGTGCCAGCAGCTTATTGGACGCGAGCAATGAGCAGTTCTTC. Encoded protein: CASSLLDASNEQFF.

The J gene is TRBJ2-1, the V gene TRBV7-9; no firm D call. Trimming pared 2 bases from V and 7 bases from J, leaving 6 bases between. The CDR3 spans 12 residues. Germline V gene sequence: CDR1 SEHNR, CDR2 FQNEAQ (reference sequence). The CDR3 protein is CASSLPLNEQFF. The CDR3 nucleotides read TGTGCCAGCAGCTTACCCCTTAATGAGCAGTTCTTC.

This clonotype was counted only a few times. The chain links TRBV29-1 to TRBJ2-3; D not certain. This CDR3 is 19 amino acids long. V shed 7 bases and J shed 0 bases, with 29 bases lying between them. Germline V gene lookup returns CDR1 SQVTM and CDR2 ANQGSEA. DNA of the CDR3: TGCAGCGGGAGCCTTGAGGTGGAGACGCCTCCGGGTAGCACAGATACGCAGTATTTT. This translates into CSGSLEVETPPGSTDTQYF.

The chain carries TRBV4-2 and TRBJ2-7; the D gene is possibly TRBD1 (6 bases). This CDR3 is 14 amino acids long. The germline gives CDR1 LGHNA, CDR2 YNFKEQ. V lost 1 base to trimming and J lost 5 bases, with 12 bases between them. For the CDR3, the DNA is TGTGCCAGCAGCCAAGGAGGGACAATTAACGAGCAGTACTTC. Translation: CASSQGGTINEQYF.

The sample holds a few counts of this clonotype. The chain is built from TRBV2 and TRBJ1-4; 8 bases are a match to TRBD1. The CDR3 length is 16 residues. Looked up from germline, CDR1 is SNHLY and CDR2 is FYNNEI. Unmatched junction bases numbered 6, after V lost 6 bases and J lost 0 bases. The CDR3 coding sequence is TGTGCCAGCAGCCTGGACAGGGCCGCAACTAATGAAAAACTGTTTTTT. Translating it yields CASSLDRAATNEKLFF.

The chain links TRBV7-2 to TRBJ2-7; TRBD2 agrees at 8 bases. J gave up 7 bases and V 0 bases, and 11 bases lay outside the gene matches. The germline V gene encodes CDR1 SGHTA and CDR2 FQGNSA. This CDR3 contains 16 residues. CDR3 loop: CASSLAETSAPGEQYF. Here the CDR3 DNA reads TGTGCCAGCAGCTTAGCGGAGACTAGCGCCCCGGGGGAGCAGTACTTC.

This clonotype appeared a few times. The CDR3 bases are TGTGCCAGCACAAAAGGTGTGGACGAGCAGTACTTC. Amino acid sequence: CASTKGVDEQYF. The V gene is TRBV7-9, the J gene TRBJ2-7; D uncertain. Trimming cost V 7 bases and J 5 bases, with 12 bases left between them. The CDR3 is made up of 12 amino acids. The germline CDR1 and CDR2 sequences are SEHNR and FQNEAQ (reference sequence). Complete variable domain (other parts from reference TRBV7-9 and TRBJ2-7): DTGVSQNPRHKITKRGQNVTFRCDPISEHNRLYWYRQTLGQGPEFLTYFQNEAQLEKSRLLSDRFSAERPKGSFSTLEIQRTEQGDSAMYLCASTKGVDEQYFGPGTRLTVT.

This chain joins TRBV30 and TRBJ2-3; D remains unclear. Trimming cost V 4 bases and J 0 bases, with 8 bases left between them. The CDR3 covers 13 residues. CDR1 is GTSNPN, CDR2 SVGIG, per germline (reference sequence). The CDR3 is CAWTETSTDTQYF. CDR3 nucleotide sequence: TGTGCCTGGACGGAGACTAGCACAGATACGCAGTATTTT.

The chain combines TRBV7-9 with TRBJ2-1; D might be TRBD2 (6 bases). Trimming removed 5 bases at V and 9 bases at J, with 14 bases between. The germline CDR1 and CDR2 sequences are SEHNR and FQNEAQ (reference sequence). The CDR3 loop spans 13 amino acids. CDR3 amino acids: CASSQSAGFEQFF. In nucleotides, the CDR3 is TGTGCCAGCAGCCAAAGCGCGGGATTTGAGCAGTTCTTC. The whole variable domain, remainder taken from reference TRBV7-9 and TRBJ2-1, is DTGVSQNPRHKITKRGQNVTFRCDPISEHNRLYWYRQTLGQGPEFLTYFQNEAQLEKSRLLSDRFSAERPKGSFSTLEIQRTEQGDSAMYLCASSQSAGFEQFFGPGTRLTVL.

The chain combines TRBV5-1 with TRBJ2-3; 8 positions agree with TRBD2. Germline V gives CDR1 SGHRS, CDR2 YFSETQ. Trimming cost V 0 bases and J 2 bases; bases outside gene matches: 11. The CDR3 contains 18 residues. The CDR3 here is CASSLVAGGPTLTDTQYF. CDR3 DNA sequence: TGCGCCAGCAGCTTGGTTGCGGGGGGCCCCACACTCACAGATACGCAGTATTTT.

Notes on this clonotype: The junction does not match germline at one end; this may be a read error. The chain employs TRBV20-1 and TRBJ2-7; TRBD2 matches at 9 bases. The CDR3 consists of 15 residues. CDR1 is DFQATT and CDR2 is SNEGSKA in the germline V gene (reference sequence). The CDR3 nucleotides are TGCAGTGCTAGATTGGGGACTAGCTCTTCCTACGAGCGGTACTTC. Translating it yields CSARLGTSSSYERYF.

This clonotype turned up a few times. The chain joins TRBV12-3 or TRBV12-4 to TRBJ2-6; 8 positions match TRBD1. The J segment lost 2 bases and the V segment lost 1 base, leaving 1 base of the junction unmatched. The CDR3 loop spans 16 amino acids. The CDR3 region has the DNA TGTGCCAGCAGTTTAGGGACAGGGACTGGGGCCAACGTCCTGACTTTC. This codes for CASSLGTGTGANVLTF.

The chain couples TRBV28 to TRBJ2-4, with a tentative D call TRBD1 (5 bases). The CDR3 is 15 amino acids. CDR1 MDHEN and CDR2 SYDVKM come from the germline V gene. Trimming pared 2 bases from V and 0 bases from J, leaving 8 bases between. CDR3 residues: CASSLPQGAKNIQYF. The CDR3 DNA reads as TGTGCCAGCAGTTTACCCCAGGGAGCCAAAAACATTCAGTACTTC.

The J gene is TRBJ2-7, the V gene TRBV3-1; a weak D match, TRBD2 (6 bases). The CDR3 runs 14 residues. CDR1 is LGHDT, CDR2 YNNKEL, per germline (reference sequence). V was cut by 4 bases and J by 0 bases, with 10 bases left in between. The CDR3: CASSPGGISYEQYF. The CDR3 region has the DNA TGTGCCAGCAGCCCGGGCGGGATCTCCTACGAGCAGTACTTC.

The chain couples TRBV6-5 to TRBJ2-3, with D possibly matching TRBD1 (6 bases). V lost 2 bases and J 0 bases, leaving 9 bases between the germline ends. Germline loops: CDR1 MNHEY, CDR2 SVGAGI. The CDR3 length is 15 residues. The CDR3 sequence is CASSYTGFSTDTQYF. The CDR3 DNA sequence: TGTGCCAGCAGTTACACAGGGTTTAGCACAGATACGCAGTATTTT.

The table lists this clonotype with a few counts. CDR3 sequence (DNA): TGTGCCAGCAGTTTATTCGCGGGGGTGGTACATGAGCAGTTCTTC. Translation: CASSLFAGVVHEQFF. V and J are TRBV12-3 or TRBV12-4 and TRBJ2-1; 7 bases map to TRBD2. V was pared by 2 bases and J by 8 bases, with 9 bases of the junction left unmatched. This CDR3 is built from 15 residues.

This clonotype was counted between two and nine times. The chain is built from TRBV6-5 and TRBJ1-2; weak D call: TRBD1 (5 bases). V gave up 6 bases and J gave up 3 bases, with 14 bases separating them. Per germline, CDR1 MNHEY and CDR2 SVGAGI. The CDR3 covers 14 residues. CDR3 amino acids: CASSRGVEDYGYTF. In DNA, the CDR3 is TGTGCCAGCAGCCGAGGGGTTGAGGACTATGGCTACACCTTC.

This chain joins TRBV4-1 and TRBJ2-7; 11 bases line up with TRBD2. V gave up 0 bases and J gave up 0 bases; unmatched junction bases: 16. The length of the CDR3 is 21 residues. The germline V gene encodes CDR1 MGHRA and CDR2 YSYEKL. Here the CDR3 DNA reads TGCGCCAGCAGCCAAGATCGTGGTCTAGCGGGGGGCCCAAATAGCTCCTACGAGCAGTACTTC. This encodes CASSQDRGLAGGPNSSYEQYF.

The V gene is TRBV3-1, the J gene TRBJ1-4; D is unresolved. The germline V gene encodes CDR1 LGHDT and CDR2 YNNKEL (reference sequence). The V end lost 0 bases, the J end lost 0 bases, and 8 bases lay between the germline ends. The CDR3 consists of 16 residues. For the CDR3, the DNA is TGTGCCAGCAGCCAAGACCCGAGTGCAACTAATGAAAAACTGTTTTTT. Translating it yields CASSQDPSATNEKLFF.

The chain links TRBV6-5 to TRBJ1-2; maybe TRBD1 (6 bases). Looked up from germline, CDR1 is MNHEY and CDR2 is SVGAGI. With 2 bases removed from V and 8 bases from J, the gap between germline ends came to 9 bases. The CDR3 is made up of 12 amino acids. The CDR3 DNA is TGTGCCAGCAGTTACACAGGGCGGGGCTACACCTTC. Translation: CASSYTGRGYTF.